This T cell receptor beta chain is from a study of spatial heterogeneity in lung cancer. Study information: Beta-chain sequences consistently outnumbered alpha-chain sequences in detection. Raw-read counts averaged over ten per unique TCR and UMI combination.

Single TCR cDNA molecules each had their own unique molecular identifier. TCRdb processed the 5' RACE reads anew with MiXCR; each CDR3 protein has one entry. The repertoire holds about 44,000 distinct CDR3 sequences, roughly an eighth seen once, with 50% to 60% in the top ten. Sample time point: sample taken at primary tumor resection. TCRs were sequenced from unsorted whole RNA of tumor, nontumor lung or PBMC. This clonotype was counted many times. Per germline, CDR1 KGHDR and CDR2 SFDVKD. The CDR3 has 13 amino acids. Trimming removed 4 bases from V and 1 base from J, with 6 bases in between. This chain connects TRBV24-1 to TRBJ1-1, with D maybe TRBD1 (5 bases). This clonotype was obtained from a male donor with early-stage non-small cell lung cancer. The material sequenced was PBMCs, taken at surgery. As DNA, the CDR3 is TGTGCCACCAGTGAAGGGGCGAACACTGAAGCTTTCTTT. Amino acids: CATSEGANTEAFF.